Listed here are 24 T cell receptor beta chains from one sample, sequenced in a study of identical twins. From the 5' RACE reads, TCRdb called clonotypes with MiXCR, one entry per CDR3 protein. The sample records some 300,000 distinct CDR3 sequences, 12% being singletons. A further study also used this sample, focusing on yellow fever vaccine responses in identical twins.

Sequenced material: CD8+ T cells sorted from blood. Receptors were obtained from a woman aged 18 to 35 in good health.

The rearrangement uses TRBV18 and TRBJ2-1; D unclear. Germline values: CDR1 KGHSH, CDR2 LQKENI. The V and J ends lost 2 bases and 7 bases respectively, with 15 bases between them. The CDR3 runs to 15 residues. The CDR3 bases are TGTGCCAGCTCACCATCTTCTATAGCTTGGAATGAGCAGTTCTTC. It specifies CASSPSSIAWNEQFF. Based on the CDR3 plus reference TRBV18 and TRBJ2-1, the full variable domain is NAGVMQNPRHLVRRRGQEARLRCSPMKGHSHVYWYRQLPEEGLKFMVYLQKENIIDESGMPKERFSAEFPKEGPSILRIQQVVRGDSAAYFCASSPSSIAWNEQFFGPGTRLTVL.

CDR3 sequence: CASRPRYQETQYF. The CDR3 DNA reads TGTGCCAGCAGGCCTCGATACCAAGAGACCCAGTACTTC. V gene TRBV27 combines with J gene TRBJ2-5; D is unclear. Trimming stripped 6 bases from V and 0 bases from J, with 8 bases between. Germline V gene lookup returns CDR1 MNHEY and CDR2 SMNVEV (reference sequence). The CDR3 length is 13 residues.

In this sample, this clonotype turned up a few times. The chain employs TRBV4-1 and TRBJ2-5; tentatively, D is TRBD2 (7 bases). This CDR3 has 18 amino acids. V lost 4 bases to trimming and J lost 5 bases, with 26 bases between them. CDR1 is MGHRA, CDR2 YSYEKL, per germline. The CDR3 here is CASSRGEAAAGRGETQYF. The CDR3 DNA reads TGCGCCAGCAGCCGCGGAGAAGCTGCAGCGGGAAGGGGGGAGACCCAGTACTTC.

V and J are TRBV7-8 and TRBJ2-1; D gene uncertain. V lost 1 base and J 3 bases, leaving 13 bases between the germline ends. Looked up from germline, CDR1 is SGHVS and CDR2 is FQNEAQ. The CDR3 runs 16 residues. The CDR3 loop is CASSLVRARIYNEQFF. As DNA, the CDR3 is TGTGCCAGCAGCTTAGTTCGAGCGCGGATCTACAATGAGCAGTTCTTC.

The CDR3 coding sequence is TGTGCCAGCGGCCTAGCGGGGAACAATGAGCAGTTCTTC. Amino acid sequence: CASGLAGNNEQFF. The rearrangement uses TRBV27 and TRBJ2-1; 9 bases are a match to TRBD2. There are 13 residues in the CDR3. The germline V gene encodes CDR1 MNHEY and CDR2 SMNVEV (reference sequence). The ends lost 8 bases at V and 5 bases at J; junction bases unmatched: 4.

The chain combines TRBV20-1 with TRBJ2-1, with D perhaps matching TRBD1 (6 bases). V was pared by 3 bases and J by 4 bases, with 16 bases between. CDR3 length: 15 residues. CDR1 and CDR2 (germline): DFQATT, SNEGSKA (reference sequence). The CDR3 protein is CSARGRQDEYNEQFF. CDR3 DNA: TGCAGTGCTAGGGGCCGACAGGACGAATACAATGAGCAGTTCTTC.

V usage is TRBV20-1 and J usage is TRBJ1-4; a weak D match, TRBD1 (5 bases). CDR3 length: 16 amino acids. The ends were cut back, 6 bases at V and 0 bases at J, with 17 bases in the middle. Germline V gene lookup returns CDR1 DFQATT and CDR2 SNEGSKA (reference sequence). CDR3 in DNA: TGCAGTGCGATTTTGGACGACAGCGCAACTAATGAAAAACTGTTTTTT. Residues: CSAILDDSATNEKLFF.

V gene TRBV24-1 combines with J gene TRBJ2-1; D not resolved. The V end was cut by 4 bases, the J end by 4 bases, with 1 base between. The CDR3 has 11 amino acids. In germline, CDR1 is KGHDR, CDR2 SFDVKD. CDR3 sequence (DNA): TGTGCCACCAGTGAGTACAATGAGCAGTTCTTC. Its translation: CATSEYNEQFF.

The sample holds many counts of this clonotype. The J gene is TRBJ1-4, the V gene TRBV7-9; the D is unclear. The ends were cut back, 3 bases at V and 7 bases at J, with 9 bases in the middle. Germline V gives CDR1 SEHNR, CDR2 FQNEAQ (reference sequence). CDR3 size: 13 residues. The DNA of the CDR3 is TGTGCCAGCAGCTTCGTGAGTGGTGAAAAACTGTTTTTT. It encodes CASSFVSGEKLFF.

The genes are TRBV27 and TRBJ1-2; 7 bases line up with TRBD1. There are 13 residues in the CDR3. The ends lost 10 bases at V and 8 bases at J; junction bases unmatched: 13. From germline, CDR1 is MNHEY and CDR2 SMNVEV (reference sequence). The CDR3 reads CATVTGVRDGYTF. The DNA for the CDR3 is TGTGCCACCGTTACAGGGGTTCGGGACGGCTACACCTTC.

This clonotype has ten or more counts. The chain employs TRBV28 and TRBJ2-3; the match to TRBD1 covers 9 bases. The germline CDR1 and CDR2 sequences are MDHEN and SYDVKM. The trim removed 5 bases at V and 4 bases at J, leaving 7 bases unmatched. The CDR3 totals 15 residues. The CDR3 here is CASSTTGTGPDTQYF. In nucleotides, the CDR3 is TGTGCCAGCAGTACCACCGGGACAGGGCCAGATACGCAGTATTTT.

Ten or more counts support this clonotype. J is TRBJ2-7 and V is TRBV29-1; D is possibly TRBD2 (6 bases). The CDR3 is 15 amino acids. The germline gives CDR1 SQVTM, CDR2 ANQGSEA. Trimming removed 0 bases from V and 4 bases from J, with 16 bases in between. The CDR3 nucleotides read TGCAGCGTTGAAGATCCGGCAGAGGAGGGTTACGAGCAGTACTTC. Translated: CSVEDPAEEGYEQYF.

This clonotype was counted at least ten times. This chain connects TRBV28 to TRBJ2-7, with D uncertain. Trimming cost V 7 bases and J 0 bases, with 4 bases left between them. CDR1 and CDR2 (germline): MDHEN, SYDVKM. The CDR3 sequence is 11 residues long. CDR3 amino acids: CASNDSYEQYF. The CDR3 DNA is TGTGCCAGCAACGACTCCTACGAGCAGTACTTC.

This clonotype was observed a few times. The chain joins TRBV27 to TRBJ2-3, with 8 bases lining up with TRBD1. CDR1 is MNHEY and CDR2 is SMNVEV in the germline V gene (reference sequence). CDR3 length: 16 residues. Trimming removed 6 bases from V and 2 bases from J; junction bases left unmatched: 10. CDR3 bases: TGTGCCAGCAGACCCCGGACAGGGACTCTCACAGATACGCAGTATTTT. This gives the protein CASRPRTGTLTDTQYF.

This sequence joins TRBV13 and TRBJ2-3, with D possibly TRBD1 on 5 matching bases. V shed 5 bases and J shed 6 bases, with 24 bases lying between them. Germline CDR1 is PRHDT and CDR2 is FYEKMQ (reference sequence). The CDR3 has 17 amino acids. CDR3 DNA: TGTGCCAGCAGCCAACCACAGGTGAAAGGACGCCAGGATACGCAGTATTTT. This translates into CASSQPQVKGRQDTQYF.

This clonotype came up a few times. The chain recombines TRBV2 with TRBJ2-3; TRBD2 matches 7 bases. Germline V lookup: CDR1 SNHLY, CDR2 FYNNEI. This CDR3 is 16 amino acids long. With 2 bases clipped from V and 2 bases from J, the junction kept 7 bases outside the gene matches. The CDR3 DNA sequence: TGTGCCAGCAGTGAATTGGCTAGCGGTTACACAGATACGCAGTATTTT. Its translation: CASSELASGYTDTQYF.

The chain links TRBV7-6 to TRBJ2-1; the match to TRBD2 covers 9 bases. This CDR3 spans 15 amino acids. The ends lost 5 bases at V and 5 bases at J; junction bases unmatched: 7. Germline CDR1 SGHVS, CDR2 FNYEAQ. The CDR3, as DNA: TGTGCCAGCAGCCTACGACTAGCGGCTAACAATGAGCAGTTCTTC. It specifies CASSLRLAANNEQFF.

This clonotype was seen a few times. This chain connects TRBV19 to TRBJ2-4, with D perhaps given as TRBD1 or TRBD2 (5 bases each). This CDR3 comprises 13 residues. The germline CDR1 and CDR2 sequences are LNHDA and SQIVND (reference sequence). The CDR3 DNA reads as TGTGCTTCAGGGAGTGAGGCCAAAAACATTCAGTACTTC. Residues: CASGSEAKNIQYF.

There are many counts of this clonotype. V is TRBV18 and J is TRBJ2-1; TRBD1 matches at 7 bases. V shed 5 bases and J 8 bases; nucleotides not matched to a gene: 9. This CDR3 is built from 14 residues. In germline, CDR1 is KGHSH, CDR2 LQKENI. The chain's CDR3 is CASSAAGDSDEQFF. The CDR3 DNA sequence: TGTGCCAGCTCAGCCGCCGGGGACAGCGATGAGCAGTTCTTC. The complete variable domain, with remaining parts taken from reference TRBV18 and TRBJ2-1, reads NAGVMQNPRHLVRRRGQEARLRCSPMKGHSHVYWYRQLPEEGLKFMVYLQKENIIDESGMPKERFSAEFPKEGPSILRIQQVVRGDSAAYFCASSAAGDSDEQFFGPGTRLTVL.

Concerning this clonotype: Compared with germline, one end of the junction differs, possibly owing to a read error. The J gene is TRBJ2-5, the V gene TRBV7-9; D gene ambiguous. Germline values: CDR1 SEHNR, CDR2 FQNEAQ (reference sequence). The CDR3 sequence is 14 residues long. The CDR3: CASSTPGFQETKYF. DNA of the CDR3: TGTGCCAGCAGTACCCCTGGGTTCCAAGAGACCAAGTACTTC. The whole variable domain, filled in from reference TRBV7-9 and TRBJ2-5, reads DTGVSQNPRHKITKRGQNVTFRCDPISEHNRLYWYRQTLGQGPEFLTYFQNEAQLEKSRLLSDRFSAERPKGSFSTLEIQRTEQGDSAMYLCASSTPGFQETKYFGPGTRLLVL.

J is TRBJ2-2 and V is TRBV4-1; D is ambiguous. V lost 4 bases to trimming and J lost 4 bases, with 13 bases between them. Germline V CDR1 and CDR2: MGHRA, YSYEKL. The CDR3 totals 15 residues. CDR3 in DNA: TGCGCCAGCAGCCCAACGGGCACAATCACCGGGGAGCTGTTTTTT. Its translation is CASSPTGTITGELFF.

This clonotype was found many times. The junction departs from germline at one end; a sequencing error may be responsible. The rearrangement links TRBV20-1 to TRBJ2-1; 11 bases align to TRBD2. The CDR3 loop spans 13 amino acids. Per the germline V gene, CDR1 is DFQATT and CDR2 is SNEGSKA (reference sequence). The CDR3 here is CSASGGSYNEQFF. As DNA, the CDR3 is TGCAGCGCTAGCGGGGGGTCCTACAATGAGCAGTTCTTC.

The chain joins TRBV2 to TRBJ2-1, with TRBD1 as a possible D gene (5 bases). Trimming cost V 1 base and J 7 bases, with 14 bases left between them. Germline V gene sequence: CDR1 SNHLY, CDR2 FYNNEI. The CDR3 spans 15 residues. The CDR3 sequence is CASSEDGAAENEQFF. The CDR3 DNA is TGTGCCAGCAGTGAAGATGGGGCCGCGGAAAATGAGCAGTTCTTC. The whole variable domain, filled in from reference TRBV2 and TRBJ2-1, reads EPEVTQTPSHQVTQMGQEVILRCVPISNHLYFYWYRQILGQKVEFLVSFYNNEISEKSEIFDDQFSVERPDGSNFTLKIRSTKLEDSAMYFCASSEDGAAENEQFFGPGTRLTVL.

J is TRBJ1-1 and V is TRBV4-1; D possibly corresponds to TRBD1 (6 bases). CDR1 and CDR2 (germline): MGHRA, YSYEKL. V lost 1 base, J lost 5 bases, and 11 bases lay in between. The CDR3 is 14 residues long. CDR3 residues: CASSQVYRETEAFF. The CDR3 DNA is TGCGCCAGCAGCCAAGTTTACAGGGAAACTGAAGCTTTCTTT.